A single sample is the source of the 6 T cell receptor beta chains below, sequenced in a study of graft-versus-host responses after intestinal transplantation. Repertoires were generated with immunoSEQ multiplex PCR, while TCRdb's copy carries only in-frame clones and drops some. The sample includes just under 65,000 clones, 90% of them seen just once. No antigen has been assigned to these receptors. The sequenced sample was unstimulated CD8+ T cells sorted from spleen or lymph node cells, obtained before transplant. All receptors come from a human donor who was the organ donor for an intestinal transplant.

J is TRBJ2-7 and V is TRBV6-4, with D possibly being TRBD1 (5 bases). Trimming stripped 9 bases from V and 5 bases from J, with 14 bases between. CDR1 and CDR2 from the germline V gene are MRHNA and SNTAGT. CDR3 length: 12 residues. DNA for the CDR3: TGTGCCAGATCCCAGGGTTCCCACGAGCAGTACTTC. It encodes CARSQGSHEQYF.

The V and J genes are TRBV5-1 and TRBJ2-1; 9 positions agree with TRBD2. V lost 6 bases, J lost 4 bases, and 2 bases stayed unmatched. CDR3 length: 13 residues. The germline gives CDR1 SGHRS, CDR2 YFSETQ. The CDR3 DNA follows: TGCGCCAGCAAACTAGCGGGTTACAATGAGCAGTTCTTC. Protein product: CASKLAGYNEQFF.

The rearrangement links TRBV7-8 to TRBJ2-7; D ambiguous. Trimming took off 4 bases at V and 6 bases at J, with 13 bases between the two ends. The CDR3 sequence is 13 residues long. Germline loops: CDR1 SGHVS, CDR2 FQNEAQ. CDR3 region: CASSSTIRSEQYF. The CDR3 DNA follows: TGTGCCAGCAGCTCAACGATCAGGTCCGAGCAGTACTTC.

The chain carries TRBV5-1 and TRBJ2-5; possibly TRBD1 for D (6 bases). The J call is doubtful: the DNA matches TRBJ2-7 better. In germline, CDR1 is SGHRS, CDR2 YFSETQ. CDR3 size: 15 residues. The CDR3 DNA is TGCGCCAGCAGCTTGGGGGATCAGGGGATCTACGAGCAGTACTTC. Amino acids: CASSLGDQGIYEQYF.

V usage is TRBV13 and J usage is TRBJ2-2; a weak D match, TRBD2 (7 bases). CDR3 size: 14 residues. Germline values: CDR1 PRHDT, CDR2 FYEKMQ (reference sequence). The V and J ends lost 6 bases and 6 bases respectively, with 14 bases between them. In DNA form, the CDR3 reads TGTGCCAGCAGGCGGTCGGGGGGCCCCGGGGAGCTGTTTTTT. It is translated as CASRRSGGPGELFF.

A single count supports this clone. This chain uses TRBV6-5 with TRBJ2-7, with 10 positions matching TRBD1. Germline assignment: CDR1 MNHEY and CDR2 SVGAGI. With 6 bases clipped from V and 2 bases from J, the junction kept 7 bases outside the gene matches. CDR3 length equals 15 residues. CDR3 nucleotides: TGTGCCAGCAGGATAGGGACAGGGGACCCCTACGAGCAGTACTTC. The encoded protein is CASRIGTGDPYEQYF.